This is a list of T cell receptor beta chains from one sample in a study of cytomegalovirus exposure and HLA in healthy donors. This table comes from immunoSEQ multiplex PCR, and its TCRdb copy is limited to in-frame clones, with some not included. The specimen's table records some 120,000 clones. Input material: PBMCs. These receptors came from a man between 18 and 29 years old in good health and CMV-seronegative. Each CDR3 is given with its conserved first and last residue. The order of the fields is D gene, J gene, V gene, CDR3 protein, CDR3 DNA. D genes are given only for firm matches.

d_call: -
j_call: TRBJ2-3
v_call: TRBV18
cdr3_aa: CASSKLTDTQYF
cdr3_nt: TGTGCCAGCTCTAAACTGACAGATACGCAGTATTTT

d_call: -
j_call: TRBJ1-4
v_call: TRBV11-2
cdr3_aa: CASTNHGGGRVEKLFF
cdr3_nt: TGTGCCAGCACCAACCACGGGGGGGGGCGCGTTGAAAAACTGTTTTTT

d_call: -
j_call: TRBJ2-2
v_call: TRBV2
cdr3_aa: CASRWREAGELFF
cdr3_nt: TGTGCCAGCAGGTGGAGGGAGGCCGGGGAGCTGTTTTTT

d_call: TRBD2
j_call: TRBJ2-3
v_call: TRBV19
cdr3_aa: CASRLAGGPTDTQYF
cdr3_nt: TGTGCCAGTAGACTAGCGGGAGGGCCGACAGATACGCAGTATTTT

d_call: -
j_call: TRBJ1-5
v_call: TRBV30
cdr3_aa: CAGSHGSNQPQHF
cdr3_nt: TGTGCCGGATCTCACGGGAGCAATCAGCCCCAGCATTTT

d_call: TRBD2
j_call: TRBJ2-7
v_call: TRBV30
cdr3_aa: CAWSGLAGGPGF
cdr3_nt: TGTGCCTGGAGTGGACTAGCGGGGGGCCCTGGGTTC

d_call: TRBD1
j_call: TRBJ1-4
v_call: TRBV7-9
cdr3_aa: CASSSGQEVVRANEKLFF
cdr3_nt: TGTGCCAGCAGCTCCGGACAGGAGGTGGTCAGGGCTAATGAAAAACTGTTTTTT

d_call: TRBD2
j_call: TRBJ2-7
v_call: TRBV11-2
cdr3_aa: CASSSHSGVYEQYF
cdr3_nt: TGTGCCAGCAGCTCTCATAGCGGGGTCTACGAGCAGTACTTC

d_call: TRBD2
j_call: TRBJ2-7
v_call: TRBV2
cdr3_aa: CASIAGGVEQYF
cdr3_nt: TGTGCCAGCATAGCGGGAGGGGTCGAGCAGTACTTC

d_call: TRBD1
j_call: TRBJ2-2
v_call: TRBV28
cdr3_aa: CASRGQGAGELFF
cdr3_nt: TGTGCCAGCAGGGGACAGGGGGCCGGGGAGCTGTTTTTT

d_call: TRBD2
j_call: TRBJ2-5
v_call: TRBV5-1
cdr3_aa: CASSLGTSGANQETQYF
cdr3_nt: TGCGCCAGCAGCTTGGGGACTAGCGGCGCTAATCAAGAGACCCAGTACTTC

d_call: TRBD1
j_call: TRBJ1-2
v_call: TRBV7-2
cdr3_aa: CVSSLQGSGYTF
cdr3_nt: TGTGTCAGCAGCTTACAGGGGAGCGGCTACACCTTC

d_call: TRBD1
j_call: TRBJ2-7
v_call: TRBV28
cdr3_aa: CASSRQDRGSYEQYF
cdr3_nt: TGTGCCAGCAGTCGCCAGGACAGGGGATCCTACGAGCAGTACTTC

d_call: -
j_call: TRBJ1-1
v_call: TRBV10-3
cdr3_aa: CAIMALSRDSGTEAFF
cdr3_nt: TGTGCCATCATGGCCCTCAGCAGAGATTCGGGCACTGAAGCTTTCTTT

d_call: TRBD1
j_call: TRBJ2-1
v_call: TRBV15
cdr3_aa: CATSYRRDRVGDEQFF
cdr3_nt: TGTGCCACCAGCTACCGTCGGGACAGGGTCGGCGATGAGCAGTTCTTC

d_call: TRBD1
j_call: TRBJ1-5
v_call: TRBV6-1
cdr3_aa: CASSEGTGGQPQHF
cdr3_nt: TGTGCCAGCAGTGAGGGGACAGGGGGTCAGCCCCAGCATTTT

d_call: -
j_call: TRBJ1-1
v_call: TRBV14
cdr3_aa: CASSLDTSNTEAFF
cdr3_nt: TGTGCCAGCAGCCTGGACACCTCGAACACTGAAGCTTTCTTT

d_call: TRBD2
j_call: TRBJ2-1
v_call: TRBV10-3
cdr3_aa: CAISEPQALAEGRGEQFF
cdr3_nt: TGTGCCATCAGTGAGCCCCAAGCGCTAGCGGAAGGAAGAGGGGAGCAGTTCTTC

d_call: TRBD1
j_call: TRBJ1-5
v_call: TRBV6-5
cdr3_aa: CASRGTGQQPQHF
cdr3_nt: TGTGCCAGCAGGGGGACAGGGCAACAGCCCCAGCATTTT

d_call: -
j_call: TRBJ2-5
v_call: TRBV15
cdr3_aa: CATSRPPGQTQETQYF
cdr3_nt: TGTGCCACCAGCAGACCTCCTGGGCAGACCCAAGAGACCCAGTACTTC

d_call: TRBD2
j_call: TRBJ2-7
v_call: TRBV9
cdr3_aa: CASSVDSGGSYEQYF
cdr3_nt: TGTGCCAGCAGCGTAGATAGCGGGGGATCCTACGAGCAGTACTTC

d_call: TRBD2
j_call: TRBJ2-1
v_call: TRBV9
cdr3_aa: CASSLPSRGGTSGGPYNEQFF
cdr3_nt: TGTGCCAGCAGCCTTCCCTCCAGGGGTGGGACTAGCGGGGGCCCTTACAATGAGCAGTTCTTC

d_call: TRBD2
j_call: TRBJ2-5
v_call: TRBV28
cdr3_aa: CASSIFTGTSGGTQETQYF
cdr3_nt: TGTGCCAGCAGTATCTTTACCGGGACTAGCGGGGGGACCCAAGAGACCCAGTACTTC

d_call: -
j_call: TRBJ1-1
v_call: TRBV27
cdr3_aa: CASSFLPPRGSAFF
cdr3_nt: TGTGCCAGCAGTTTTCTCCCCCCCAGGGGCTCAGCTTTCTTT

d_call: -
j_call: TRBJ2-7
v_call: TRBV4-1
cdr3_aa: CASSQSGGGTFSYEQYF
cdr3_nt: TGCGCCAGCAGCCAAAGCGGCGGCGGGACCTTCTCCTACGAGCAGTACTTC

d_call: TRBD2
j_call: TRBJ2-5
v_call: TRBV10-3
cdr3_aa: CAISGERGRGLAGVKETQYF
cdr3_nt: TGTGCCATCAGTGGGGAAAGGGGACGAGGACTAGCGGGAGTAAAGGAGACCCAGTACTTC

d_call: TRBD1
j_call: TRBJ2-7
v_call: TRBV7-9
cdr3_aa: CASSLEGQGVREQYF
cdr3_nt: TGTGCCAGCAGCTTAGAGGGACAGGGGGTTCGCGAGCAGTACTTC

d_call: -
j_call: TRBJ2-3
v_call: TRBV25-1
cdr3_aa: CASSLATDTQYF
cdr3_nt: TGTGCCAGCAGTCTGGCCACAGATACGCAGTATTTT

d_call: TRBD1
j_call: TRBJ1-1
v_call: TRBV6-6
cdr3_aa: CASSNSGTGGTEAFF
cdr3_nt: TGTGCCAGCAGCAATTCCGGGACAGGGGGCACTGAAGCTTTCTTT

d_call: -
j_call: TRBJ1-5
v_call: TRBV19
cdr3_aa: CASSPVGTLNQPQHF
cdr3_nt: TGTGCCAGTAGTCCCGTAGGGACTTTAAATCAGCCCCAGCATTTT

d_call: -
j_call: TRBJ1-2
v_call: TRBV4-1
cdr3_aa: CASSQDKGLYGYTF
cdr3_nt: TGCGCCAGCAGCCAAGATAAGGGACTCTATGGCTACACCTTC

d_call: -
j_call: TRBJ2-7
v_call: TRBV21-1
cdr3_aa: CASSGEREREQYF
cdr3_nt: TGTGCCAGCAGCGGGGAGAGGGAGAGGGAGCAGTACTTC

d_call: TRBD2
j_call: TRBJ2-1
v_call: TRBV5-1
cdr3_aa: CATQVSGTSYNEQFF
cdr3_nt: TGCGCCACCCAAGTGAGCGGGACCTCCTACAATGAGCAGTTCTTC

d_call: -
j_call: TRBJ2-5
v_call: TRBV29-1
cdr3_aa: CSVFPGRAETQYF
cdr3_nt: TGCAGCGTTTTCCCTGGCAGAGCGGAGACCCAGTACTTC

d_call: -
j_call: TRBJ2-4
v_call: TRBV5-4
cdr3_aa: CASSLSGVNIQYF
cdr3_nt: TGTGCCAGCAGCTTGTCGGGGGTGAACATTCAGTACTTC

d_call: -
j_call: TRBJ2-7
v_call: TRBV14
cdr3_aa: CASSQGSGFAYEQYF
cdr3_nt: TGTGCCAGCAGCCAAGGGTCAGGGTTTGCCTACGAGCAGTACTTC

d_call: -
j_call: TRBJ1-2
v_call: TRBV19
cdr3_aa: CASSMGAVYGYTF
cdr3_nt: TGTGCCAGTAGCATGGGGGCAGTCTATGGCTACACCTTC

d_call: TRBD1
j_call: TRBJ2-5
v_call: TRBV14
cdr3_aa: CASSQYAGTGQETQYF
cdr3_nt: TGTGCCAGCAGCCAATACGCCGGGACAGGACAAGAGACCCAGTACTTC

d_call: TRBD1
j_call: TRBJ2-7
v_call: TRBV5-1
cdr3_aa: CASSLGQGAHEQYF
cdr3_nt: TGCGCCAGCAGCTTGGGACAGGGGGCCCACGAGCAGTACTTC

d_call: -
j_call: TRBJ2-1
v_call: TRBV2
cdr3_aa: CASRSTSYNEQFF
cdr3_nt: TGTGCCAGCCGGTCAACTTCCTACAATGAGCAGTTCTTC

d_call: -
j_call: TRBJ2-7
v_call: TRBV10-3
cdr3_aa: CAISESQGDEQYF
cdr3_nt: TGTGCCATCAGTGAGTCCCAGGGTGACGAGCAGTACTTC

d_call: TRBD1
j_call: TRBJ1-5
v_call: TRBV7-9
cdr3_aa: CASSEDRYQPQHF
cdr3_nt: TGTGCCAGCAGCGAGGACAGGTATCAGCCCCAGCATTTT

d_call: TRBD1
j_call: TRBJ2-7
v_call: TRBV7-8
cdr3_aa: CASSDGTADEQYF
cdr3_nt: TGTGCCAGCAGCGACGGGACAGCCGACGAGCAGTACTTC

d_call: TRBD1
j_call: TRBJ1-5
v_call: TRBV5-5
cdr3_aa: CASSSLRDRNQPQHF
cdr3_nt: TGTGCCAGCAGCTCTCTGCGGGACAGGAATCAGCCCCAGCATTTT

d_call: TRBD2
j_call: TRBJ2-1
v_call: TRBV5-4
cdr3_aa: CASSLRLAGAFNEQFF
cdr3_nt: TGTGCCAGCAGCTTGAGACTAGCGGGAGCCTTCAATGAGCAGTTCTTC

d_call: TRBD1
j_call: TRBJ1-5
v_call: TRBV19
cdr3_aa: CASTENRGNQPQHF
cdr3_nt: TGTGCCAGTACCGAGAACAGGGGGAATCAGCCCCAGCATTTT

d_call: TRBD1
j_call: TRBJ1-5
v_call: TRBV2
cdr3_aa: CASSRRQGVDQPQHF
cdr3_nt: TGTGCCAGCAGTCGACGACAGGGGGTGGATCAGCCCCAGCATTTT

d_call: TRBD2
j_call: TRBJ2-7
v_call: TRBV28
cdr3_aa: CASSPGTRGLAYEQYF
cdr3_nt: TGTGCCAGCAGTCCCGGGACGCGAGGACTAGCCTACGAGCAGTACTTC

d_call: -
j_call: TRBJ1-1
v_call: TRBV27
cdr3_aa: CASSFGADNTEAFF
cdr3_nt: TGTGCCAGCAGTTTTGGAGCCGATAACACTGAAGCTTTCTTT

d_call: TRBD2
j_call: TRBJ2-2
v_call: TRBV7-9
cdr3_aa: CASSPRLAGGTGELFF
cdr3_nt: TGTGCCAGCAGCCCAAGACTAGCGGGAGGGACCGGGGAGCTGTTTTTT

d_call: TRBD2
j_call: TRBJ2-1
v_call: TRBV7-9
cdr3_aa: CASSLEAGARNEQFF
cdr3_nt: TGTGCCAGCAGCTTAGAGGCGGGAGCGCGCAATGAGCAGTTCTTC

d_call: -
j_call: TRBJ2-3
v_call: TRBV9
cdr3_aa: CASSALKRTATDTQYF
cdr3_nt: TGTGCCAGCAGCGCTTTGAAGAGGACAGCCACAGATACGCAGTATTTT

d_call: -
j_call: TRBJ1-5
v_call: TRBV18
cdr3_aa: CASSPLQGYDQPQHF
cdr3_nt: TGTGCCAGCTCACCGCTACAGGGATACGATCAGCCCCAGCATTTT

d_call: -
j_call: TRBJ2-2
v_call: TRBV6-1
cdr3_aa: CASSESGTRLELFF
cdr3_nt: TGTGCCAGCAGTGAGTCCGGGACACGACTAGAGCTGTTTTTT

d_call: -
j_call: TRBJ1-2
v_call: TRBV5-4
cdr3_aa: CALSRAGGYTF
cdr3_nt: TGTGCCCTTTCGAGGGCGGGGGGCTACACCTTC

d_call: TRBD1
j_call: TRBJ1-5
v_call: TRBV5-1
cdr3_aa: CASSSDRGAFNSNQPQHF
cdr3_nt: TGCGCCAGCAGCTCCGACAGGGGGGCCTTCAATAGCAATCAGCCCCAGCATTTT

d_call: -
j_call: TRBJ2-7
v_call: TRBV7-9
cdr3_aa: CASSLVRVPHEQYF
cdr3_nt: TGTGCCAGCAGCTTAGTCAGGGTTCCCCACGAGCAGTACTTC

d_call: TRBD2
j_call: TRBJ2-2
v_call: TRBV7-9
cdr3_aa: CASRTAGGGTGELFF
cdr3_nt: TGTGCCAGCAGGACAGCGGGAGGGGGTACCGGGGAGCTGTTTTTT

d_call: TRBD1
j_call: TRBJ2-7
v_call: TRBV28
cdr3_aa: CASSRRDRGFDEQYF
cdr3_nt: TGTGCCAGCAGTCGCCGGGACAGGGGTTTCGACGAGCAGTACTTC

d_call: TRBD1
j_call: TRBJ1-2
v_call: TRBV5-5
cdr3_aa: CASSSGQGSNYGYTF
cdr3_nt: TGTGCCAGCAGCTCGGGACAGGGCTCTAACTATGGCTACACCTTC